The TCR beta chain described here comes from a study of T cells in Graves' hyperthyroidism and ophthalmopathy. Points from the study as a whole: Most expanded thyroid clonotypes above 0.001 recurred in blood. Prediction of ophthalmopathy progression came a median around 7.1 months pre-onset.

Diagnosis of hyperthyroidism was new in patients aged 18 to 65, and its duration was under 2 months. The diagnoses drew upon clinical symptoms, serum thyroxine and TRAb, thyroid ultrasound and orbital computed tomography. Researchers amplified the TCR beta CDR3 regions from RNA transcripts. Carried out on the TCR CDR3, a first-round RT-PCR used the HTBI primer set. TCRdb reprocessed the multiplex PCR reads with MiXCR, giving one entry per CDR3 protein. The repertoire includes some 690,000 distinct CDR3 sequences, roughly a sixth of them detected once, and about 16% sits in the top ten. The CDR3 loop spans 14 amino acids. Germline CDR1 LNHDA, CDR2 SQIVND (reference sequence). V trimming: 4 bases; J trimming: 5 bases; junction bases outside the gene matches: 3. This clonotype was recorded many times. Its target is not known.

The sequence was obtained from a man aged 45 to 65 with Graves' hyperthyroidism. Sample: blood. The genes are TRBV19 and TRBJ2-1, with 9 bases identical to TRBD2. The CDR3 DNA follows: TGTGCCAGTAGTACTAGCGGGAACAACAATGAGCAGTTCTTC. This translates into CASSTSGNNNEQFF.